The 12 T cell receptor beta chains below all came from one sample that was sequenced in a study of cytomegalovirus exposure and HLA in healthy donors. Primers: 60 Vbeta forward and 13 Jbeta reverse. Produced via immunoSEQ multiplex PCR; TCRdb's table is partial and in-frame only. The data contain around 170,000 clones, over 65% of them singletons. Sequencing was performed on PBMCs. Receptors were obtained from a woman aged 45-65 years in good health and CMV-seropositive.

This chain connects TRBV6-5 to TRBJ1-1; a possible D gene is TRBD1 (5 bases). The CDR3 extends over 14 amino acids. The V gene lost 1 base and the J gene lost 5 bases, with 11 bases spanning the gap. CDR1 and CDR2 (germline): MNHEY, SVGAGI. CDR3 amino acids: CASSYFGGYTEAFF. In DNA, the CDR3 is TGTGCCAGCAGTTACTTCGGGGGGTATACTGAAGCTTTCTTT.

The chain links TRBV4-1 to TRBJ1-1; D remains unclear. The germline gives CDR1 MGHRA, CDR2 YSYEKL. V was shortened by 0 bases and J by 2 bases, with 7 bases between the two germline ends. This CDR3 contains 14 residues. CDR3 in amino acids: CASSQEWRNTEAFF. CDR3 nucleotide sequence: TGCGCCAGCAGCCAAGAGTGGAGAAACACTGAAGCTTTCTTT.

V and J are TRBV27 and TRBJ1-1; 8 positions agree with TRBD1. The V gene's germline CDR1 is MNHEY and CDR2 SMNVEV (reference sequence). This CDR3 has 14 amino acids. V shed 5 bases, J shed 7 bases, and the junction held 9 bases outside the gene matches. Written as DNA, the CDR3 is TGTGCCAGCAGTCCACGACAGGGGTTGGGTGAAGCTTTCTTT. This encodes CASSPRQGLGEAFF.

This chain connects TRBV25-1 to TRBJ1-1; TRBD1 might be the D (5 bases). V lost 1 base and J lost 8, with 23 bases in between. Germline V gives CDR1 MGHDK, CDR2 SYGVNS. This CDR3 is built from 17 residues. CDR3 nucleotides: TGTGCCAGCAGTGAATTCGGCGGGGTAGGGACGAGAGAAGAAGCTTTCTTT. This sequence encodes CASSEFGGVGTREEAFF.

The gene calls are TRBV2 and TRBJ2-2, with D unclear. With 1 base removed from V and 5 bases from J, the gap between germline ends came to 14 bases. CDR3 length: 16 amino acids. CDR1 and CDR2 (germline): SNHLY, FYNNEI. The CDR3 loop is CASSEEPADLTGELFF. CDR3 DNA: TGTGCCAGCAGTGAAGAACCGGCAGACTTAACCGGGGAGCTGTTTTTT.

The chain links TRBV11-2 to TRBJ1-2; tentatively, D is TRBD1 (6 bases). In germline, CDR1 is SGHAT, CDR2 FQNNGV. This CDR3 comprises 17 residues. Trimming removed 0 bases at V and 5 bases at J, with 19 bases between. CDR3 coding DNA: TGTGCCAGCAGCTTAGATAGGGGGTTGGGTATGTGGTATGGCTACACCTTC. Amino acid sequence: CASSLDRGLGMWYGYTF. Supplemented by reference TRBV11-2 and TRBJ1-2, the full variable domain reads EAGVAQSPRYKIIEKRQSVAFWCNPISGHATLYWYQQILGQGPKLLIQFQNNGVVDDSQLPKDRFSAERLKGVDSTLKIQPAKLEDSAVYLCASSLDRGLGMWYGYTFGSGTRLTVV.

This clone occurred a few times. The rearrangement links TRBV6-1 to TRBJ2-7, with 11 bases aligning to TRBD1. The CDR3 extends over 14 amino acids. Germline values: CDR1 MNHNS, CDR2 SASEGT. V was pared by 5 bases and J by 4 bases, with 4 bases of the junction left unmatched. The CDR3 spells CASSLDRGRYEQYF. CDR3 DNA sequence: TGTGCCAGCAGTTTGGACAGGGGGCGATACGAGCAGTACTTC.

This chain joins TRBV29-1 and TRBJ1-2; D possibly corresponds to TRBD1 (5 bases). In germline, CDR1 is SQVTM, CDR2 ANQGSEA. Trimming removed 4 bases at V and 8 bases at J, with 14 bases between. The CDR3 length is 12 residues. The CDR3 here is CSVANAGVGYTF. The CDR3 DNA follows: TGCAGCGTTGCCAACGCGGGGGTCGGCTACACCTTC.

V and J are TRBV19 and TRBJ2-6, with a weak D call TRBD2 (6 bases). The CDR3 loop spans 16 amino acids. V shed 4 bases and J shed 0 bases, with 10 bases lying between them. Germline loops: CDR1 LNHDA, CDR2 SQIVND (reference sequence). CDR3 bases: TGTGCCAGTAGTACGGGACTCTTCTCTGGGGCCAACGTCCTGACTTTC. It encodes CASSTGLFSGANVLTF.

Concerning this clone itself: A junction boundary mismatches the germline segment, possibly from a read error. The V and J genes are TRBV7-7 and TRBJ2-2; TRBD1 aligns across 8 bases. CDR1 and CDR2 from the germline V gene are SSHAT and FNYEAQ (reference sequence). The CDR3 has 13 residues. CDR3 in DNA: TGTGCTAGCAGCCCGGACAGGGACGGGGAGCTGTTTTTT. This encodes CASSPDRDGELFF.

This chain joins TRBV12-5 and TRBJ2-1, with a weak D call TRBD2 (5 bases). CDR1 is LGHNT, CDR2 FRNRAP, per germline. With 1 base removed from V and 5 bases from J, the gap between germline ends came to 12 bases. The CDR3 runs 15 residues. The CDR3 DNA follows: TGTGCTAGTGGTTTGGGAGATGAGCGGAACAATGAGCAGTTCTTC. Its protein product is CASGLGDERNNEQFF.

The V call is TRBV11-2, the J call TRBJ2-3; 9 bases map to TRBD2. The length of the CDR3 is 16 residues. Trimming took 3 bases from V and 3 from J; bases not matched to a gene: 7. The germline gives CDR1 SGHAT, CDR2 FQNNGV. Here the CDR3 DNA reads TGTGCCAGCAGCTTTTCGGCGGGGGGGCTGACAGATACGCAGTATTTT. It is translated as CASSFSAGGLTDTQYF.